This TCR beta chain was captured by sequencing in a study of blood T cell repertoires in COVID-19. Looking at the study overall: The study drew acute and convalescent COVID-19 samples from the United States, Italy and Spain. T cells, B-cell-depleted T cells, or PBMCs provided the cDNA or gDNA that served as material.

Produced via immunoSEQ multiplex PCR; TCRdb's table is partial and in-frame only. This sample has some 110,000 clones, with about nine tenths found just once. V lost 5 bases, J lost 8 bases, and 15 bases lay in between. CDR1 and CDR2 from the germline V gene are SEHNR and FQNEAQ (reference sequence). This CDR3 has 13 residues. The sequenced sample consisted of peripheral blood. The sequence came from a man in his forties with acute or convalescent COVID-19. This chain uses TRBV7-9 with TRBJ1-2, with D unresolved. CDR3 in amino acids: CASSPGRVEGYTF. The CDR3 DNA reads TGTGCCAGCAGCCCCGGGAGGGTGGAAGGCTACACCTTC.